The clone carrying this T cell receptor beta chain was recorded many times. What it binds is not known. The blood sample was taken at first hyperthyroidism diagnosis, before any ophthalmopathy symptoms. This specimen belongs to a study of T cells in Graves' hyperthyroidism and ophthalmopathy. Overall study results and limits: Peripheral blood also featured most of the thyroid clonotypes expanded above 0.001.

TCR beta CDR3 sequences were amplified from RNA transcripts. The HTBI primer set was used in a first-round RT-PCR of the TCR CDR3. Each CDR3 protein gets one entry after TCRdb re-called the multiplex PCR reads with MiXCR. The data show over 250,000 distinct CDR3 sequences, less than 30% seen once. Germline lookup yields CDR1 DFQATT and CDR2 SNEGSKA (reference sequence). V was clipped by 0 bases and J by 3 bases, with 12 bases between them. The CDR3 covers 14 residues. This sequence joins TRBV20-1 and TRBJ2-7; D perhaps matches TRBD2 (5 bases). Sequenced material: blood. The TCR originated in a man aged 40-50 years with Graves' hyperthyroidism that later progressed to Graves' ophthalmopathy. The CDR3 reads CSARDGRTNYEQYF. In DNA form, the CDR3 reads TGCAGTGCTAGAGATGGGAGAACCAACTACGAGCAGTACTTC.